This TCR beta chain stems from a study of shared clonotypes between healthy human individuals (dated by TCRdb to 2020 to 2022). Regarding the research as a whole: The cohort included a few men and a couple of women between 18 and 49 years of age. Per donor, three plates each were used for CD4 naive and CD4 memory, two for CD8 naive, and one for CD8 memory. The study deeply sequenced blood TCR repertoires of several healthy adults to estimate repertoire size and the extent of clonotype sharing between individuals. Per donor, leukapheresis produced somewhere between about 0.94 and 9 billion PBMCs. Different laboratories and diverse techniques were used to prepare libraries and sequence TCR repertoires, to increase sequencing depth and limit assay-specific biases.

This clone was seen a few times. Its antigen has not been determined. The sample holds no much larger clone one base away, and base qualities are not on file. The identical CDR3 is also encoded by other nucleotide sequences in the sample. Using the deep immunoSEQ assay, TCR CDR3 regions were amplified from genomic DNA by multiplex PCR. Extracted genomic DNA from each cell subset was spread evenly across all wells of several immunoSEQ 96-well plates, with each plate serving as a replicate. Each replicate PCR for sorted subsets received about 210 ng genomic DNA, equal to around 32,000 T cell genomes. Purified libraries were quantified with a Qubit 3.0 fluorometer, sized on a Bioanalyzer 2100, and re-quantified with the KAPA Library Quantification kit. Every immunoSEQ 96-well plate was sequenced on a dedicated single-read 150-cycle Illumina NextSeq 550 flow cell. In the paper's pipeline: Because only junctional sequences without quality scores were contained in the immunoSEQ output, filtering matching that applied to full-length reads could not be performed. To assign V/J genes and CDR3, sequences were annotated against IMGT germline references using PyIR, a Python wrapper for IgBLAST v1.9. Reads were removed for weak V/J assignments (E-value above 1e-6), missing CDR3, stop codons, out-of-frame junctions, or ambiguous translated residues. V3J clonotypes were defined as sequences sharing an identical inferred V gene, J gene, and CDR3 amino acid sequence. To compute the percentage overlap between repertoires, the number of shared unique clonotypes was divided by the size of the smaller repertoire. Three approaches were used to assess repertoire richness: RTK rarefaction, the Chao1 estimator, and Recon v2.1 estimates of unobserved clonotypes. OLGA was used to compute generation probabilities for all TCRbeta clonotypes that the gDNA method yielded from several donors. TCRdb holds this immuneACCESS table with in-frame rearrangements only. Some clones are missing; in checked studies, unresolved V genes explain under half, and the rest has no known cause. Clone size and V and J calls were adopted from that table, with D and trimming inferred from the DNA. Within this sample are about 1.5 million clones, with roughly 98% of them counted one time only. The biggest ten clones account for about 0.45% of the sample.

Overall study results and their limits: Incomplete sequencing was indicated by rarefaction of sorted-subset datasets, despite the large sequencing depth. Naive subsets generally had larger estimated clonotype richness than memory subsets did. Higher generation probabilities were observed for clonotypes shared by all four sorted-subset donors than for non-shared clonotypes. When a few donors were compared, the shared fraction of clonotypes was around 5% for naive CD4, around 4% for naive CD8, roughly 2.3% for memory CD4, and 0.35% to 0.5% for memory CD8. Pairwise subsampling led to the expectation that sequencing depth would affect the degree of clonotype sharing among donors. Sampling was restricted to blood, and TCR repertoires in tissues likely differ from the TCR repertoires found in blood. The genetic and exposure-history diversity represented was limited by the small number of donors.

From a lookup of the germline V gene, CDR1 and CDR2 are SGHRS and YFSETQ. The CDR3 spans 14 residues, from the cysteine through the phenylalanine. Of the read, only the CDR3 DNA is kept; its 42 bases are in frame from base 1. The junction carries 3 bases between V and J, which are trimmed by 0 bases and 0 bases respectively. The donors were healthy, HIV-negative adults with no recently reported acute infections or vaccinations. Every donor was a Caucasian adult residing in Nashville, Tennessee, USA. CD4+ T cells were enriched by magnetic negative selection, after which naive cells were positively selected on CD45RA and the negative fraction was taken as the memory subset. After blood collection by leukapheresis, PBMCs were isolated using Ficoll-Histopaque density gradient centrifugation and then cryopreserved in the vapor phase of liquid nitrogen. Purity and quantity of every magnetically sorted T cell population were checked by analytical flow cytometry. Genomic DNA was isolated from every sorted fraction and measured by UV absorbance on a Nanodrop 2000c.

The sample taken for sequencing was naive CD4+ T cells sorted from blood. In the paper's terms, the cell subset or site label means: CD45RA+ positively selected. This chain is built from TRBV5-1 and TRBJ2-2, with the D gene not confidently named. The clonotype comes from a man younger than 40 in good health. This receptor carries the CDR3 CASSLVANTGELFF. The nucleotide sequence is given as TGCGCCAGCAGCTTGGTGGCGAACACCGGGGAGCTGTTTTTT.